This record covers a single T cell receptor (beta chain). The sample comes from a study of identical twins. CDR1 is SEHNR and CDR2 is FQNEAQ in the germline V gene (reference sequence). This CDR3 has 13 residues. Trimming cost V 5 bases and J 4 bases, with 8 bases left between them. TCRdb passed the 5' RACE reads through MiXCR, listing each CDR3 protein once. This table holds about 690,000 distinct CDR3 sequences, around 20% found once. These data were likewise used in another study, on T cells expressing NK-cell markers. That work contributes: HCMV seropositivity marked seven of the eight sequenced donors; one was seronegative. Clones of NKG2C+ T cells that had expanded were of unclear HCMV specificity.

Input material: PBMCs. The TCR was taken from a woman between 18 and 29 years old in good health. The chain recombines TRBV7-9 with TRBJ2-2; D uncertain. CDR3 nucleotide sequence: TGTGCCAGCAGCACCGGCCCCACCGGGGAGCTGTTTTTT. Translating it yields CASSTGPTGELFF.